This T cell receptor beta chain was retrieved from a study of T cell responses to AZD1222 COVID-19 vaccine (dated by TCRdb to 2020 to 2023). Study-wide context: AZD1222 recipients with second doses at about 4 weeks or about 12 weeks were pooled, because spike-specific TCR depth and breadth did not differ between schedules. Enrollment into the trials was organized by age into subgroups of 18-55, 56-69 and 70-plus years, and those subgroups contained roughly 160, 29 and 62 TCR-sequenced participants, respectively. A total of 233 trial participants underwent TCR sequencing, of whom about 200 had received two doses of AZD1222 and around 25 had received two doses of the MenACWY control vaccine. The paper as a whole reports these results and caveats: No day 14 peak-response samples were available, so repertoires were characterized only after the peak T cell response. Participants were mostly white British and included more females than males, and it was suggested by the authors that clonal diversity may have been underestimated. After two AZD1222 doses, both the breadth and the depth of spike-specific TCRs were significantly higher than at day 0 and than in MenACWY recipients. Only six or seven AZD1222 recipients were SARS-CoV-2 seropositive at baseline, limiting conclusions about previously exposed vaccinees. The 56-69-year group was small, and its depth increase did not reach significance, likely because of low power. Vaccine-associated CD4 TCRs spanned the whole spike protein, with dominant responses in regions 160-218 and 743-854. Epitopes outside the regions mutated in the B.1.351 and B.1.1.7 variants were reportedly recognized by nearly half of the unique spike-specific TCRs.

The table lists this clone with a few counts. Its antigen remains undetermined. No quality values exist for individual bases; no much larger clone is one base distant. The CDR3 regions of human TCRbeta chains were analyzed by immunosequencing. On the authors' methods: Repertoire TCRs were checked for matches against a reference library of SARS-CoV-2-specific TCRs that had been generated using the MIRA antigen-specificity platform. Breadth was defined as the fraction of unique TCRs that were SARS-CoV-2-associated, and depth was defined as the fraction of total T cells that were SARS-CoV-2-associated. Each spike-specific TCR was assigned to its reactive spike region and to a CD4 or CD8 class using the MIRA data. Log10-transformed breadth and depth values were compared by one-way ANOVA with Sidak's multiple comparisons tests. TCRdb holds this immuneACCESS table with in-frame rearrangements only. Some clones are missing; in checked studies, unresolved V genes explain under half, and the rest has no known cause. That table is the source of V, J and clone size, and D and trimming were worked out from the DNA. For this sample the table gives 90,000 to 95,000 clones, of which over 75% were detected only once. Roughly 10% of the sample rests with the top ten.

The sample's time point label is to be understood as: baseline before first vaccination. The vaccinee samples were drawn from two UK trials, COV001 and COV002, one of which was a single-blind randomized controlled phase 2/3 trial testing AZD1222 (ChAdOx1 nCoV-19) in healthy adults. For TCRbeta chain sequencing, PBMC samples were collected from trial participants at day 0 and at day 28 after the second dose. This TCR came from an adult in good health. Sequencing used peripheral blood, obtained on day 0 of AZD1222 vaccination.

CDR3 reads: CASSSTGVSNTEAFF. In nucleotides, the sequence is TGTGCCAGCAGTTCAACAGGGGTTAGTAACACTGAAGCTTTCTTT. The chain joins TRBV28 to TRBJ1-1, with 7 bases in between that match TRBD1. Including the terminal cysteine and phenylalanine, the CDR3 comprises 15 residues. Only CDR3 DNA is held: 45 bases, read in frame from base 1. Via the germline V gene, CDR1 is MDHEN and CDR2 SYDVKM. Trimmed from V: 4 bases; trimmed from J: 2 bases; junction bases lacking a gene match: 7. Outside the CDR3, residues come from the reference TRBV28 and TRBJ1-1 proteins, so the full variable domain is: DVKVTQSSRYLVKRTGEKVFLECVQDMDHENMFWYRQDPGLGLRLIYFSYDVKMKEKGDIPEGYSVSREKKERFSLILESASTNQTSMYLCASSSTGVSNTEAFFGQGTRLTVV.